A single sample is the source of the 25 T cell receptor beta chains below, sequenced in a study of radiotherapy plus CTLA-4 blockade in lung cancer. TCRdb keeps only in-frame clones here, not all; method: immunoSEQ multiplex PCR. The table includes tens of thousands of clones, more than 60% detected once. Sequenced here: peripheral blood, sampled from a patient treated with radiotherapy plus ipilimumab. The receptor source for this set is a human donor with non-small cell lung cancer who had a partial response to radiotherapy plus ipilimumab.

The rearrangement joins TRBV28 to TRBJ2-5, with D possibly being TRBD2 (5 bases). CDR1 MDHEN and CDR2 SYDVKM come from the germline V gene. Trimming stripped 2 bases from V and 5 bases from J, with 9 bases between. The CDR3 covers 13 residues. The DNA of the CDR3 is TGTGCCAGCAGTTTAGAGGGCGAGGAGACCCAGTACTTC. Amino acids: CASSLEGEETQYF.

In its sample, this clone was seen a few times. The V call is TRBV27, the J call TRBJ1-1; 7 nucleotides match TRBD1. Unmatched junction bases numbered 3, after V lost 3 bases and J lost 5 bases. The CDR3 has 13 amino acids. Germline V lookup: CDR1 MNHEY, CDR2 SMNVEV (reference sequence). The chain's CDR3 is CASSLYRGTEAFF. The CDR3, as DNA: TGTGCCAGCAGTTTGTACAGGGGAACTGAAGCTTTCTTT.

This rearrangement joins TRBV2 to TRBJ2-6, with D possibly being TRBD1 (6 bases). Per the germline V gene, CDR1 is SNHLY and CDR2 is FYNNEI. V lost 5 bases, J lost 3 bases, and 11 bases lay in between. This CDR3 has 15 amino acids. The CDR3 here is CASSKTGYGANVLTF. The CDR3 DNA reads as TGTGCCAGCAGTAAAACAGGGTATGGGGCCAACGTCCTGACTTTC.

The chain has TRBV29-1 and TRBJ2-6; no firm D call. The V end was cut by 4 bases, the J end by 1 base, with 8 bases between. The CDR3 has 14 residues. Germline V CDR1 and CDR2: SQVTM, ANQGSEA. This CDR3 reads CSVVLRSGANVLTF. CDR3 bases: TGCAGCGTTGTTCTGCGATCTGGGGCCAACGTCCTGACTTTC. Variable domain in full (rest from reference TRBV29-1 and TRBJ2-6): SAVISQKPSRDICQRGTSLTIQCQVDSQVTMMFWYRQQPGQSLTLIATANQGSEATYESGFVIDKFPISRPNLTFSTLTVSNMSPEDSSIYLCSVVLRSGANVLTFGAGSRLTVL.

This clone has only a few counts. V gene TRBV9 combines with J gene TRBJ2-7, with TRBD2 as a possible D gene (6 bases). Germline V gene lookup returns CDR1 SGDLS and CDR2 YYNGEE. This CDR3 has 14 residues. V was clipped by 4 bases and J by 6 bases, with 17 bases between them. CDR3 in amino acids: CASSRRQGGGEQYF. The CDR3 nucleotides are TGTGCCAGCAGCAGACGCCAGGGAGGAGGCGAGCAGTACTTC.

This chain connects TRBV5-6 to TRBJ2-6; unclear D gene. The CDR3 has 19 residues. Germline V gene data show CDR1 as SGHDT and CDR2 as YYEEEE. Deletions cut 0 bases from V and 0 bases from J, with 16 bases between. CDR3 protein: CASSLVGGSFSSGANVLTF. DNA of the CDR3: TGTGCCAGCAGCTTGGTCGGCGGCAGCTTCAGCTCTGGGGCCAACGTCCTGACTTTC.

The CDR3 region is CASSKSGPETQYF. The CDR3 DNA is TGTGCCAGCAGCAAATCAGGGCCTGAGACCCAGTACTTC. This chain connects TRBV27 to TRBJ2-5; a possible D gene is TRBD1 (5 bases). CDR1 and CDR2 (germline): MNHEY, SMNVEV (reference sequence). Trimming cost V 6 bases and J 5 bases, with 13 bases left between them. The CDR3 sequence is 13 residues long.

A single count supports this clone. The rearrangement uses TRBV7-9 and TRBJ1-5; TRBD1 matches 9 bases. CDR3 length equals 13 residues. Looked up from germline, CDR1 is SEHNR and CDR2 is FQNEAQ (reference sequence). With 9 bases clipped from V and 7 bases from J, the junction kept 7 bases outside the gene matches. CDR3 protein: CARMDRGLQPQHF. DNA of the CDR3: TGTGCCAGAATGGACAGGGGACTACAGCCCCAGCATTTT.

V is TRBV5-1 and J is TRBJ2-6, with D possibly matching TRBD1 (6 bases). The CDR3 has 17 residues. Trimming removed 0 bases from V and 1 base from J, with 11 bases in between. The germline gives CDR1 SGHRS, CDR2 YFSETQ. The CDR3 DNA follows: TGCGCCAGCAGCTTGGCCCACGGGACATCTGGGGCCAACGTCCTGACTTTC. Its translation is CASSLAHGTSGANVLTF. The full variable domain, rest sourced from reference TRBV5-1 and TRBJ2-6, is KAGVTQTPRYLIKTRGQQVTLSCSPISGHRSVSWYQQTPGQGLQFLFEYFSETQRNKGNFPGRFSGRQFSNSRSEMNVSTLELGDSALYLCASSLAHGTSGANVLTFGAGSRLTVL.

V and J are TRBV7-3 and TRBJ2-7, with D tentatively TRBD1 (5 bases). Trimming stripped 5 bases from V and 0 bases from J, with 8 bases between. This CDR3 is 13 amino acids long. CDR1 and CDR2 from the germline V gene are SGHTA and FQGTGA. CDR3 amino acids: CASSPDSSYEQYF. DNA for the CDR3: TGTGCCAGCAGCCCCGACAGCTCCTACGAGCAGTACTTC.

This chain connects TRBV6-5 to TRBJ2-3; 7 positions agree with TRBD2. The CDR3 extends over 14 amino acids. Per the germline V gene, CDR1 is MNHEY and CDR2 is SVGAGI. With V trimmed by 2 bases and J by 5 bases, 4 bases remained unmatched. The CDR3 reads CASSYAGEGDTQYF. CDR3 bases: TGTGCCAGCAGTTACGCGGGAGAAGGAGATACGCAGTATTTT.

V and J are TRBV7-2 and TRBJ1-1, with D possibly TRBD1 on 6 matching bases. The CDR3 loop spans 14 amino acids. The germline gives CDR1 SGHTA, CDR2 FQGNSA. V lost 5 bases and J lost 1, with 11 bases in between. The CDR3 sequence is CASSAGVGNTEAFF. CDR3 coding DNA: TGTGCCAGCAGCGCAGGGGTGGGGAACACTGAAGCTTTCTTT. The full variable domain, in which reference TRBV7-2 and TRBJ1-1 provide the parts outside the CDR3, is GAGVSQSPSNKVTEKGKDVELRCDPISGHTALYWYRQSLGQGLEFLIYFQGNSAPDKSGLPSDRFSAERTGGSVSTLTIQRTQQEDSAVYLCASSAGVGNTEAFFGQGTRLTVV.

CDR3 DNA sequence: TGTGCCAGCAGCGTAGGTAGCGGGAGGGAGTACGAGCAGTACTTC. Protein sequence: CASSVGSGREYEQYF. The chain combines TRBV9 with TRBJ2-7, with 11 bases aligning to TRBD2. V shed 0 bases and J 4 bases; nucleotides not matched to a gene: 3. The CDR3 is made up of 15 amino acids. CDR1 SGDLS and CDR2 YYNGEE come from the germline V gene.

J is TRBJ1-5 and V is TRBV6-1; TRBD1 agrees at 7 bases. This CDR3 has 14 residues. Trimming at V came to 6 bases and at J to 7 bases, leaving 9 bases not matched to a gene. Germline V gene sequence: CDR1 MNHNS, CDR2 SASEGT. This chain's CDR3 is CASRNTGARQPQHF. CDR3 coding DNA: TGTGCCAGCAGAAATACAGGGGCAAGGCAGCCCCAGCATTTT.

This clone has more than one count but fewer than ten. The genes are TRBV27 and TRBJ1-4; 9 nucleotides line up with TRBD1. With V trimmed by 4 bases and J by 7 bases, 4 bases remained unmatched. In germline, CDR1 is MNHEY, CDR2 SMNVEV (reference sequence). This CDR3 is 14 amino acids long. The CDR3 reads CASSSRTGVEKLFF. The CDR3 DNA follows: TGTGCCAGCAGTTCAAGGACAGGGGTTGAAAAACTGTTTTTT. Looking up the rest from reference TRBV27 and TRBJ1-4 gives the full variable domain: EAQVTQNPRYLITVTGKKLTVTCSQNMNHEYMSWYRQDPGLGLRQIYYSMNVEVTDKGDVPEGYKVSRKEKRNFPLILESPSPNQTSLYFCASSSRTGVEKLFFGSGTQLSVL.

The J gene is TRBJ1-6, the V gene TRBV9; a possible D gene is TRBD1 (5 bases). CDR1 SGDLS and CDR2 YYNGEE come from the germline V gene. This CDR3 is built from 17 residues. Trimming took 3 bases from V and 9 from J, leaving 22 bases between them. CDR3 amino acids: CASSGGGRVGSSSPLHF. As DNA, the CDR3 is TGTGCCAGCAGCGGGGGGGGACGTGTAGGATCCAGTTCACCCCTCCACTTT.

The chain joins TRBV30 to TRBJ2-5; 11 bases are a match to TRBD2. The V gene end was trimmed by 0 bases and the J gene end by 11 bases; junction bases not matched to a gene: 8. CDR3 length: 14 amino acids. CDR1 GTSNPN and CDR2 SVGIG come from the germline V gene (reference sequence). CDR3 residues: CAWSVRSGRGEQYF. As DNA, the CDR3 is TGTGCCTGGAGTGTACGTAGCGGGAGGGGAGAGCAGTACTTC.

The chain links TRBV7-3 to TRBJ1-1; D not resolved. Trimming removed 4 bases from V and 11 bases from J, with 20 bases in between. The CDR3 spans 14 residues. The V gene's germline CDR1 is SGHTA and CDR2 FQGTGA. The CDR3 sequence is CASSSSHSRVGAFF. DNA of the CDR3: TGTGCCAGCAGCTCCTCCCACTCGCGGGTTGGCGCTTTCTTT. Full variable domain (missing parts from reference TRBV7-3 and TRBJ1-1): GAGVSQTPSNKVTEKGKYVELRCDPISGHTALYWYRQSLGQGPEFLIYFQGTGAADDSGLPNDRFFAVRPEGSVSTLKIQRTERGDSAVYLCASSSSHSRVGAFFGQGTRLTVV.

The chain has TRBV28 and TRBJ1-1; D not resolved. This CDR3 comprises 14 residues. Germline V gene lookup returns CDR1 MDHEN and CDR2 SYDVKM. V was trimmed by 2 bases and J by 5 bases, leaving 12 bases between them. The DNA of the CDR3 is TGTGCCAGCAGTTTAAGAGCGACGGAGACTGAAGCTTTCTTT. Amino acid sequence: CASSLRATETEAFF.

CDR3 in DNA: TGTGCCAGCAGCTCACAGGGGGCCGAGCAGTACTTC. It translates to CASSSQGAEQYF. The chain is built from TRBV27 and TRBJ2-7; TRBD1 aligns across 9 bases. The CDR3 loop spans 12 amino acids. Germline CDR1 reads MNHEY; CDR2 reads SMNVEV (reference sequence). V shed 6 bases, J shed 6 bases, and the junction held 3 bases outside the gene matches.

This clone was recorded a few times. V is TRBV4-2 and J is TRBJ2-2, with 12 bases identical to TRBD2. Looked up from germline, CDR1 is LGHNA and CDR2 is YNFKEQ. The CDR3 extends over 21 amino acids. V gave up 0 bases and J gave up 8 bases; unmatched junction bases: 19. As DNA, the CDR3 is TGTGCCAGCAGCCAAGACCCCCTAGCGGGAGGGTTTTCGGGGGGGATAGGGGAGCTGTTTTTT. Protein sequence: CASSQDPLAGGFSGGIGELFF.

To note about this clone: The junction shows a germline mismatch at one end, possibly a read error. The chain is built from TRBV6-1 and TRBJ2-1, with 8 bases identical to TRBD1. The length of the CDR3 is 16 residues. CDR1 is MNHNS, CDR2 SASEGT, per germline. CDR3 loop: CAISEALDRVGNEQFF. DNA of the CDR3: TGTGCCATCAGTGAGGCCCTGGACAGGGTAGGGAATGAGCAGTTCTTC.

This clone came up a few times. The chain joins TRBV9 to TRBJ2-2; 11 bases are a match to TRBD2. Germline V lookup: CDR1 SGDLS, CDR2 YYNGEE. V was clipped by 4 bases and J by 3 bases; unmatched bases: 8. The CDR3 sequence is 17 residues long. The CDR3 DNA follows: TGTGCCAGCAGCCCCGCCCTACTAGCGGGAGACACCGGGGAGCTGTTTTTT. This sequence encodes CASSPALLAGDTGELFF.

This clone was counted between two and nine times. The chain has TRBV19 and TRBJ2-1; 9 bases fit TRBD2. The V gene's germline CDR1 is LNHDA and CDR2 SQIVND (reference sequence). CDR3 length: 13 residues. The ends lost 3 bases at V and 7 bases at J; junction bases unmatched: 1. In nucleotides, the CDR3 is TGTGCCAGTAGTATTCTAGCGGGGAATGAGCAGTTCTTC. It yields the protein CASSILAGNEQFF.

The chain couples TRBV7-9 to TRBJ1-2, with TRBD1 matching over 8 bases. Germline V lookup: CDR1 SEHNR, CDR2 FQNEAQ (reference sequence). This CDR3 region has 15 residues. V lost 5 bases to trimming and J lost 4 bases; unmatched junction nucleotides: 9. CDR3 region: CASSQADRGGYGYTF. DNA of the CDR3: TGTGCCAGCAGCCAAGCCGACAGGGGTGGCTATGGCTACACCTTC.